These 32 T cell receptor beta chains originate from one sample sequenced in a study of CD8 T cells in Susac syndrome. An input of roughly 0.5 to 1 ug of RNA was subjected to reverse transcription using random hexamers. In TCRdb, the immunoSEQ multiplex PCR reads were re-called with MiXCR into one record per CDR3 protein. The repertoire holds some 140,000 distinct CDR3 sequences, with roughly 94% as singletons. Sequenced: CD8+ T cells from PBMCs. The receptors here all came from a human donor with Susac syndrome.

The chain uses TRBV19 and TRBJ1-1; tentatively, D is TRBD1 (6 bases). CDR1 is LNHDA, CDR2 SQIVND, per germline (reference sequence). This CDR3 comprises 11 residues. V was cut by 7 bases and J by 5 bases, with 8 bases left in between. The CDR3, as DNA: TGTGCCAGTACCCAGGGGACTGAAGCTTTCTTT. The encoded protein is CASTQGTEAFF.

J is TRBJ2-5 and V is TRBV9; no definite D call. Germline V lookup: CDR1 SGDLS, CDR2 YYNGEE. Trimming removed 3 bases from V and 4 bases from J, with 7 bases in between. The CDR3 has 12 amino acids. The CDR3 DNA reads TGTGCCAGCAGCGCCCCCAGAGAGACCCAGTACTTC. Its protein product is CASSAPRETQYF.

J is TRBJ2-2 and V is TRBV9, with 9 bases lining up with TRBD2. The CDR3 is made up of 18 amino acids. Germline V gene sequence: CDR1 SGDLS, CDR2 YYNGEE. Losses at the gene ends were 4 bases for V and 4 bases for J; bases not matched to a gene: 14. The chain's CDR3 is CASSPRLAGPPGTGELFF. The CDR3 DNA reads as TGTGCCAGCAGCCCCCGCCTAGCGGGACCACCTGGCACCGGGGAGCTGTTTTTT.

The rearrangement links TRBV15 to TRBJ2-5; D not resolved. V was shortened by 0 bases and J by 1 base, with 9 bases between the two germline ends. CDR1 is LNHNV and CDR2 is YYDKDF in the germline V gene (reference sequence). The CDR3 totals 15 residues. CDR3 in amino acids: CATSRDLYSQETQYF. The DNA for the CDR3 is TGTGCCACCAGCAGAGATCTGTACAGCCAAGAGACCCAGTACTTC.

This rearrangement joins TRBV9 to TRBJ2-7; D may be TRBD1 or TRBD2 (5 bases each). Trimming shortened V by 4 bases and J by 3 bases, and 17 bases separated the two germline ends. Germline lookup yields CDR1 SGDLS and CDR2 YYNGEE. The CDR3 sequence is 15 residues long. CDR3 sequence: CASSPHGTPGYEQYF. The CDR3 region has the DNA TGTGCCAGCAGCCCCCACGGGACCCCAGGCTACGAGCAGTACTTC.

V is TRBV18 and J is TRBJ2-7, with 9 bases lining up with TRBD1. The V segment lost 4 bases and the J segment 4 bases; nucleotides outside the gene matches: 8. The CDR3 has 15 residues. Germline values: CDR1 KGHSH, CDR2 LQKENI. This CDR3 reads CASSQAGTGLYEQYF. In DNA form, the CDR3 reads TGTGCCAGCTCACAGGCCGGGACAGGGCTTTACGAGCAGTACTTC.

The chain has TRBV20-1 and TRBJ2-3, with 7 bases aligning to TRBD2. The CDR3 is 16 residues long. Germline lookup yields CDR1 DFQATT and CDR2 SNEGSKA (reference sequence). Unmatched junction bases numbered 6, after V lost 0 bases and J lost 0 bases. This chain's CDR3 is CSARDRLAESTDTQYF. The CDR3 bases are TGCAGTGCTAGAGATCGTCTAGCGGAGAGCACAGATACGCAGTATTTT.

CDR3 sequence (DNA): TGTGCCAGCAGCTTGGACGGGCCCAGCTCCTACGAGCAGTACTTC. Translating gives CASSLDGPSSYEQYF. The genes are TRBV2 and TRBJ2-7; no clear D gene. V was pared by 6 bases and J by 0 bases, with 15 bases between. This CDR3 spans 15 amino acids. Germline CDR1 and CDR2: SNHLY and FYNNEI.

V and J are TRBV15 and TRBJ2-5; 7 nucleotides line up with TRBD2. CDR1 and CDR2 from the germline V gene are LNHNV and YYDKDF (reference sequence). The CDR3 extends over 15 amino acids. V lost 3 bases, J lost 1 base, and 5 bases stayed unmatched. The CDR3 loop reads CATSRVSGSQETQYF. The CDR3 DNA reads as TGTGCCACCAGCAGGGTTAGCGGGTCCCAAGAGACCCAGTACTTC.

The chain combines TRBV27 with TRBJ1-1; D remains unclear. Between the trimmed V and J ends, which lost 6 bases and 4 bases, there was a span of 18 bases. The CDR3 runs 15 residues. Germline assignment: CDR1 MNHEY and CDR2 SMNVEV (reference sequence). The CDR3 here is CASSYSEAPITEAFF. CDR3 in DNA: TGTGCCAGCAGCTACTCCGAGGCCCCCATCACTGAAGCTTTCTTT.

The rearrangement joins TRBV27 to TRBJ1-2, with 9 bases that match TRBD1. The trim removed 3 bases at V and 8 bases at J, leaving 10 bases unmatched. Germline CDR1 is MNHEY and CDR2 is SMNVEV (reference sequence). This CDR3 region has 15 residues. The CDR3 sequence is CASSLNRGPQEGYTF. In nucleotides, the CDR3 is TGTGCCAGCAGTTTGAACAGGGGGCCCCAGGAGGGCTACACCTTC.

This CDR3 is CSAIQLSGEETQYF. The CDR3 DNA follows: TGCAGTGCTATACAATTATCCGGGGAAGAGACCCAGTACTTC. The chain has TRBV20-1 and TRBJ2-5, with a tentative D call TRBD2 (5 bases). The CDR3 consists of 14 residues. Germline V gene lookup returns CDR1 DFQATT and CDR2 SNEGSKA (reference sequence). Deletions cut 4 bases from V and 3 bases from J, with 15 bases between.

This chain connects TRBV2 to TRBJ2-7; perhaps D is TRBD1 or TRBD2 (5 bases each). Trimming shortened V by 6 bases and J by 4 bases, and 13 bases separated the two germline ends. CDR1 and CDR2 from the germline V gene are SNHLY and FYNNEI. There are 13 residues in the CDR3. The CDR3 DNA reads TGTGCCAGCAGGGCCGGGACGGATTACGAGCAGTACTTC. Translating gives CASRAGTDYEQYF.

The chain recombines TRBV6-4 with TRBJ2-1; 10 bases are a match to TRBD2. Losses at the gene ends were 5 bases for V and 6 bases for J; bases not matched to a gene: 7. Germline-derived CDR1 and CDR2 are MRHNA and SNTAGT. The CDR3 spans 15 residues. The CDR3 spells CASSQSGRAGNEQFF. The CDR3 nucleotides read TGTGCCAGCAGTCAGAGCGGGAGGGCCGGCAATGAGCAGTTCTTC.

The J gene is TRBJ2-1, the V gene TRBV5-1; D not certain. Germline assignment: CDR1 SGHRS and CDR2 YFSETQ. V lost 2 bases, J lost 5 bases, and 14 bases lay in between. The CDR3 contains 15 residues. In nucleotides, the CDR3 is TGCGCCAGCAGCTTTGCATCTGGGGAACACAATGAGCAGTTCTTC. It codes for CASSFASGEHNEQFF.

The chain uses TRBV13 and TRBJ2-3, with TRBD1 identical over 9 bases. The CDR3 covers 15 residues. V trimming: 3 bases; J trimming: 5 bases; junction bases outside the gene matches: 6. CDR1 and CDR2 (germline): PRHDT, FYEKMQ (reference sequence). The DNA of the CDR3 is TGTGCCAGCAGCTTCGGGACAGGGTTTTTAGATACGCAGTATTTT. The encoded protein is CASSFGTGFLDTQYF.

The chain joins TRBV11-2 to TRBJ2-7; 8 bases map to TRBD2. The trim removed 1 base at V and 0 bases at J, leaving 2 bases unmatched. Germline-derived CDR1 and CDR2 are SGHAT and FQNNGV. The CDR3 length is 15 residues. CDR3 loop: CASSLALADSYEQYF. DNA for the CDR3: TGTGCCAGCAGCTTAGCACTAGCGGACTCCTACGAGCAGTACTTC.

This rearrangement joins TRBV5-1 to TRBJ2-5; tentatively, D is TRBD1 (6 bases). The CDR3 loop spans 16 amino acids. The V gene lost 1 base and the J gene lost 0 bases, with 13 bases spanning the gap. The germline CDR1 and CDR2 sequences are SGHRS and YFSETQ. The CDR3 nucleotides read TGCGCCAGCAGCTTGAGAGCAGGGGTCGACCAAGAGACCCAGTACTTC. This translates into CASSLRAGVDQETQYF.

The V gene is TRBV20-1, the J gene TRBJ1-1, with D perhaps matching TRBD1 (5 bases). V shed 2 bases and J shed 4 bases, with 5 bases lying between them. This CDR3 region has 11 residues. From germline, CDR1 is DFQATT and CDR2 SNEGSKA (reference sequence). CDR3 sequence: CSARQGTEAFF. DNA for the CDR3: TGCAGTGCTAGACAGGGCACTGAAGCTTTCTTT.

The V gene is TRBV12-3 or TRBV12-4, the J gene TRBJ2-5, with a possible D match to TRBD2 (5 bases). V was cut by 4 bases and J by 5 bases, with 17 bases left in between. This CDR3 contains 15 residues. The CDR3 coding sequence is TGTGCCAGCAGTTGGGTCGACTACCCTCGGGAGACCCAGTACTTC. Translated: CASSWVDYPRETQYF.

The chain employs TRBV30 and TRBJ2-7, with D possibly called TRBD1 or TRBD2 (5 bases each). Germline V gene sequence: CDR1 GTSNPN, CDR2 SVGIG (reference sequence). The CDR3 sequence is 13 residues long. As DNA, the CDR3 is TGTGCGACTCCCCGGGACCATATCTACGAGCAGTACTTC. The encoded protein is CATPRDHIYEQYF.

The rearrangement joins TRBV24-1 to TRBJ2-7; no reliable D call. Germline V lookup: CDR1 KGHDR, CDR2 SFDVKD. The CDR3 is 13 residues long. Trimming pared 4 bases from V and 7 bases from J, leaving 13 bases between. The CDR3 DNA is TGTGCCACCAGTGACACGGACCGGAGAGAGCAGTACTTC. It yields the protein CATSDTDRREQYF.

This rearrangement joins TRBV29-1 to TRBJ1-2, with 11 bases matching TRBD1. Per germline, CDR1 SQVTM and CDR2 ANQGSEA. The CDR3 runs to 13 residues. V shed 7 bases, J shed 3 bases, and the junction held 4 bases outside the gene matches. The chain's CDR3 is CSAGQGADYGYTF. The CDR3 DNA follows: TGCAGCGCAGGACAGGGGGCGGACTATGGCTACACCTTC.

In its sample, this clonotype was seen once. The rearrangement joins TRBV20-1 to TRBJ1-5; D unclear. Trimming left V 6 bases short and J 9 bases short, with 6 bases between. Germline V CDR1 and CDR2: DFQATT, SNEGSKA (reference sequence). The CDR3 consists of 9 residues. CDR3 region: CSAGAPQHF. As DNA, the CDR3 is TGCAGTGCCGGCGCGCCCCAGCATTTT.

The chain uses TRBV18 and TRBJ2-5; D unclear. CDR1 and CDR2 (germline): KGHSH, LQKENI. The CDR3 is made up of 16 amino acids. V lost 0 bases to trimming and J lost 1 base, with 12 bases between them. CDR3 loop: CASSPPVPELQETQYF. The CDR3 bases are TGTGCCAGCTCACCACCAGTCCCAGAGCTCCAAGAGACCCAGTACTTC.

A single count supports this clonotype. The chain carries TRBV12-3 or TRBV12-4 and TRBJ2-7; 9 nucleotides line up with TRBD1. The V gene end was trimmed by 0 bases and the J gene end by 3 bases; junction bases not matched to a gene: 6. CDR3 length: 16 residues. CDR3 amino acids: CASSLAGTGYDYEQYF. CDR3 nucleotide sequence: TGTGCCAGCAGTTTAGCCGGGACAGGGTATGACTACGAGCAGTACTTC.

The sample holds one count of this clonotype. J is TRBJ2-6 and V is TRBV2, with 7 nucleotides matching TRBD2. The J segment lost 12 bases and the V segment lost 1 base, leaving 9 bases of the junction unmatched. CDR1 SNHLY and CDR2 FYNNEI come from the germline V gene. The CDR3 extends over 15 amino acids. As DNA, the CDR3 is TGTGCCAGCAGTGAAGGAGTACCTCTAGCGGCCGTCCTGACTTTC. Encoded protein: CASSEGVPLAAVLTF.

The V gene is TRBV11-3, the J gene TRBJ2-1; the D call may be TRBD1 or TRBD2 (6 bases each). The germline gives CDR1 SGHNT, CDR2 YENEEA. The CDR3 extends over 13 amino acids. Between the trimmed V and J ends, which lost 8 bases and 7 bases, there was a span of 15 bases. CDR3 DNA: TGTGCCAGCGGACTATACAGGGAAAATGAGCAGTTCTTC. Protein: CASGLYRENEQFF.

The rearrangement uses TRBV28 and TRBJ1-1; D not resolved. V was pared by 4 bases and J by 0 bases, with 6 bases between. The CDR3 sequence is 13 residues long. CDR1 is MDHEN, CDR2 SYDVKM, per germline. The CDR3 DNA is TGTGCCAGCAGTTCATTCATGAACACTGAAGCTTTCTTT. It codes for CASSSFMNTEAFF.

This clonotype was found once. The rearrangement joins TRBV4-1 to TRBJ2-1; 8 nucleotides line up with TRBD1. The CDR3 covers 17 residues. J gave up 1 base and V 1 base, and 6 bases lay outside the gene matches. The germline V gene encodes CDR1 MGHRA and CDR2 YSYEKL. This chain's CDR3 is CASSQGPGQGSYNEQFF. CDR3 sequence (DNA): TGCGCCAGCAGCCAAGGACCTGGACAGGGTTCCTACAATGAGCAGTTCTTC.

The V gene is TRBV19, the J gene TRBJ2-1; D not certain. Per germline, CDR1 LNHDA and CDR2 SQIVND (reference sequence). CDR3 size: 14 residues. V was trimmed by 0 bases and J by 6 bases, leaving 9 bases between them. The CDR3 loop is CASSIEDRPNEQFF. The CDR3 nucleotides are TGTGCCAGTAGTATAGAGGACCGGCCCAATGAGCAGTTCTTC.

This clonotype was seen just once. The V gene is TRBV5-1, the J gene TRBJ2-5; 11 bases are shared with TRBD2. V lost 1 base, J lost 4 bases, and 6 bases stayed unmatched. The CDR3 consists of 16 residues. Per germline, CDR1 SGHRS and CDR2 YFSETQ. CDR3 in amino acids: CASSLYLAGGGETQYF. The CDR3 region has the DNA TGCGCCAGCAGCTTGTATCTAGCGGGAGGAGGAGAGACCCAGTACTTC.